These 15 T cell receptor beta chains share one sample of origin, sequenced in a study of radiotherapy plus CTLA-4 blockade in lung cancer. Method: immunoSEQ multiplex PCR; TCRdb's copy keeps in-frame clones and lacks some. The repertoire holds 45,000 to 55,000 clones, 75% to 90% seen once, with around 17% in the top ten. The source material was peripheral blood, sampled from a patient treated with radiotherapy plus ipilimumab. These TCRs come from a human donor with non-small cell lung cancer that progressed on radiotherapy plus ipilimumab. Some clones in this sample may be carry-over from other donors' samples.

The chain links TRBV5-1 to TRBJ2-5; unclear D gene. The CDR3 covers 14 residues. V was trimmed by 5 bases and J by 4 bases, leaving 15 bases between them. Per the germline V gene, CDR1 is SGHRS and CDR2 is YFSETQ. The CDR3 coding sequence is TGCGCCAGCAGAATCGCAGGCGTTACAGAGACCCAGTACTTC. This sequence encodes CASRIAGVTETQYF.

This clone was counted a few times. The chain joins TRBV5-4 to TRBJ1-2; D might be TRBD1 (5 bases). Germline V lookup: CDR1 SGHNT, CDR2 YYREEE (reference sequence). The CDR3 spans 16 residues. Between the trimmed V and J ends, which lost 6 bases and 2 bases, there was a span of 20 bases. The CDR3, as DNA: TGTGCCAGCATCCCGGGAGGGGTGAAGGACAACTATGGCTACACCTTC. This gives the protein CASIPGGVKDNYGYTF.

The chain recombines TRBV19 with TRBJ1-5; 8 bases are shared with TRBD1. Germline V CDR1 and CDR2: LNHDA, SQIVND (reference sequence). J lost 2 bases, V lost 4 bases, and 4 bases had no gene match. The CDR3 extends over 15 amino acids. The DNA for the CDR3 is TGTGCCAGTAGTAGGACAGGGCAGCGCAATCAGCCCCAGCATTTT. It is translated as CASSRTGQRNQPQHF. Complete variable domain (other parts from reference TRBV19 and TRBJ1-5): DGGITQSPKYLFRKEGQNVTLSCEQNLNHDAMYWYRQDPGQGLRLIYYSQIVNDFQKGDIAEGYSVSREKKESFPLTVTSAQKNPTAFYLCASSRTGQRNQPQHFGDGTRLSIL.

The chain employs TRBV7-2 and TRBJ2-2; unclear D gene. Trimming pared 1 base from V and 5 bases from J, leaving 8 bases between. The CDR3 runs 14 residues. Germline loops: CDR1 SGHTA, CDR2 FQGNSA. The chain's CDR3 is CASSLGRRTGELFF. Here the CDR3 DNA reads TGTGCCAGCAGCTTAGGTCGGAGAACCGGGGAGCTGTTTTTT. The full variable domain, its missing parts supplied by reference TRBV7-2 and TRBJ2-2, is GAGVSQSPSNKVTEKGKDVELRCDPISGHTALYWYRQSLGQGLEFLIYFQGNSAPDKSGLPSDRFSAERTGGSVSTLTIQRTQQEDSAVYLCASSLGRRTGELFFGEGSRLTVL.

This clone was recorded a few times. This sequence joins TRBV19 and TRBJ2-1; 8 nucleotides align to TRBD1. The V gene's germline CDR1 is LNHDA and CDR2 SQIVND (reference sequence). The trim removed 9 bases at V and 3 bases at J, leaving 4 bases unmatched. The CDR3 consists of 13 residues. CDR3 nucleotide sequence: TGTGCCAGGCCGGGACAGGTCTACAATGAGCAGTTCTTC. This gives the protein CARPGQVYNEQFF. Supplemented by reference TRBV19 and TRBJ2-1, the full variable domain reads DGGITQSPKYLFRKEGQNVTLSCEQNLNHDAMYWYRQDPGQGLRLIYYSQIVNDFQKGDIAEGYSVSREKKESFPLTVTSAQKNPTAFYLCARPGQVYNEQFFGPGTRLTVL.

There are a few counts of this clone. This rearrangement joins TRBV30 to TRBJ2-1, with 9 bases fitting TRBD1. Germline V CDR1 and CDR2: GTSNPN, SVGIG (reference sequence). Trimming removed 7 bases from V and 0 bases from J; junction bases left unmatched: 4. This CDR3 region has 14 residues. CDR3 sequence: CASRQGGSYNEQFF. For the CDR3, the DNA is TGTGCCTCTCGACAGGGGGGCTCCTACAATGAGCAGTTCTTC.

The chain has TRBV27 and TRBJ1-6, with D perhaps matching TRBD1 (5 bases). Trimming took 3 bases from V and 10 from J, leaving 16 bases between them. The V gene's germline CDR1 is MNHEY and CDR2 SMNVEV (reference sequence). The CDR3 runs to 15 residues. The CDR3, as DNA: TGTGCCAGCAGTTTTGGCACGGGGGGTTACTCACCCCTCCACTTT. This codes for CASSFGTGGYSPLHF.

The chain recombines TRBV4-1 with TRBJ2-1, with D possibly matching TRBD1 (6 bases). CDR1 and CDR2 from the germline V gene are MGHRA and YSYEKL. The CDR3 runs to 15 residues. V lost 1 base and J 9 bases, leaving 16 bases between the germline ends. CDR3 residues: CASSQGQGLWGEQFF. CDR3 in DNA: TGCGCCAGCAGCCAAGGCCAGGGGCTGTGGGGTGAGCAGTTCTTC.

This clone has only one observation. The chain carries TRBV28 and TRBJ1-2, with D possibly being TRBD1 (6 bases). Looked up from germline, CDR1 is MDHEN and CDR2 is SYDVKM. CDR3 length: 16 residues. V lost 2 bases and J lost 7, with 20 bases in between. CDR3 bases: TGTGCCAGCAGTTTAGGGTACGCGGGGGGCAGGTTTGGCTACACCTTC. This gives the protein CASSLGYAGGRFGYTF.

A word on this clone: This sample includes further DNA sequences coding for the same CDR3. The chain couples TRBV30 to TRBJ1-1; 9 nucleotides match TRBD1. V lost 4 bases, J lost 4 bases, and 7 bases stayed unmatched. CDR1 GTSNPN and CDR2 SVGIG come from the germline V gene (reference sequence). There are 14 residues in the CDR3. Here the CDR3 DNA reads TGTGCCTGGAACCCGGGACAGGGCAGCACTGAAGCTTTCTTT. This gives the protein CAWNPGQGSTEAFF.

The J gene is TRBJ2-5, the V gene TRBV5-1, with TRBD2 as a possible D gene (6 bases). The CDR3 extends over 15 amino acids. V was shortened by 3 bases and J by 1 base, with 13 bases between the two germline ends. Per germline, CDR1 SGHRS and CDR2 YFSETQ. The CDR3 nucleotides read TGCGCCAGCAGCTCCCGACGGCGGGGCCAAGAGACCCAGTACTTC. Protein: CASSSRRRGQETQYF.

This clone was observed once. J is TRBJ2-5 and V is TRBV7-9; D ambiguous. CDR1 and CDR2 from the germline V gene are SEHNR and FQNEAQ (reference sequence). Between the trimmed V and J ends, which lost 5 bases and 1 base, there was a span of 11 bases. The CDR3 is 14 residues long. This chain's CDR3 is CASSTTPFQETQYF. As DNA, the CDR3 is TGTGCCAGCAGCACAACACCTTTCCAAGAGACCCAGTACTTC.

This chain links TRBV4-2 with TRBJ2-7, with 14 bases aligning to TRBD2. V was pared by 1 base and J by 5 bases, with 7 bases of the junction left unmatched. CDR3 length: 17 amino acids. Germline CDR1 LGHNA, CDR2 YNFKEQ. In DNA, the CDR3 is TGTGCCAGCAGCCAAGCGGACCGGGGACTAGCGGGAGACGAGCAGTACTTC. It encodes CASSQADRGLAGDEQYF.

The chain recombines TRBV6-6 with TRBJ2-7; tentatively, D is TRBD1 (6 bases). The CDR3 spans 15 residues. The germline gives CDR1 MNHNY, CDR2 SVGAGI (reference sequence). V was pared by 0 bases and J by 5 bases, with 14 bases between. The CDR3 region is CASSYSTQGMNEQYF. In DNA form, the CDR3 reads TGTGCCAGCAGTTACTCGACGCAGGGGATGAACGAGCAGTACTTC.

The rearrangement links TRBV5-1 to TRBJ2-1; TRBD2 is a possible D gene (6 bases). V lost 6 bases, J lost 4 bases, and 14 bases lay in between. This CDR3 is built from 14 residues. In germline, CDR1 is SGHRS, CDR2 YFSETQ. CDR3 protein: CASTRGLDYNEQFF. For the CDR3, the DNA is TGCGCCAGCACTAGGGGACTGGATTACAATGAGCAGTTCTTC. Variable domain in full (rest from reference TRBV5-1 and TRBJ2-1): KAGVTQTPRYLIKTRGQQVTLSCSPISGHRSVSWYQQTPGQGLQFLFEYFSETQRNKGNFPGRFSGRQFSNSRSEMNVSTLELGDSALYLCASTRGLDYNEQFFGPGTRLTVL.